These T cell receptor beta chains were read from a single sample in a study of vaccination effects on CD4 cells after COVID-19. These receptors have no known antigen. Profiling relied on immunoSEQ multiplex PCR, and the TCRdb table lists in-frame clones only, not all of them. This sample has 50,000 or so clones; roughly three fifths occur once, and the top ten carry roughly 6%. The source material was CD4+ T cells from PBMCs cultured without peptide, sampled before COVID-19 vaccination. Receptor source: a human donor who received a COVID-19 vaccine. Both conserved end residues are part of each CDR3. Fields, in order: clone size, J gene, V gene, D gene, CDR3 DNA, CDR3 protein. The D gene is left open where the match is weak. Part of the rows lack a size; the others show once, few, many or a class for expanded clones.

>-|TRBJ1-2|TRBV20-1|-
TGCAGTGCTCTGGGGGCTGATGGCTACACCTTC
CSALGADGYTF
>-|TRBJ1-2|TRBV6-1|-
TGTGCCAGCAGTGATGCCCCCCCTAGGGATAACTATGGCTACACCTTC
CASSDAPPRDNYGYTF
>-|TRBJ2-1|TRBV11-2|TRBD2
TGTGCCAGCAGCCCTAGCGGGACCCGCTACAATGAGCAGTTCTTC
CASSPSGTRYNEQFF
>once|TRBJ1-1|TRBV6-6|-
TGTGCCAGCAGCCCCGGTCCAATGAACACTGAAGCTTTCTTT
CASSPGPMNTEAFF
>-|TRBJ1-4|TRBV9|TRBD1
TGTGCCAGCAGTCGACAGGGGGGGACTAATGAAAAACTGTTTTTT
CASSRQGGTNEKLFF
>once|TRBJ2-3|TRBV7-9|TRBD2
TGTGCCAGCAGCCGCCGGGGGACTAGCGGGGGGGTTGGCACAGATACGCAGTATTTT
CASSRRGTSGGVGTDTQYF
>-|TRBJ2-5|TRBV2|TRBD1
TGTGCCAGCAGCCGTACAGGGGGAATCCAAGAGACCCAGTACTTC
CASSRTGGIQETQYF
>-|TRBJ1-2|TRBV6-5|-
TGTGCCAGCAGCAACCTCGCCGGCCTCAACTATGGCTACACCTTC
CASSNLAGLNYGYTF
>-|TRBJ2-5|TRBV7-2|TRBD2
TGTGCCAGCAGCCCAAGAGGACTAGCGGGGGGCATGGGGACCCAGTACTTC
CASSPRGLAGGMGTQYF
>-|TRBJ1-3|TRBV3-1/TRBV3-2|TRBD1
TGTGCCAGCAGCCAAGGGGGACAGTTTGGAAACACCATATATTTT
CASSQGGQFGNTIYF
>-|TRBJ1-1|TRBV2|-
TGTGCCAGCCAGAGGGACGGGGGGGACACTGAAGCTTTCTTT
CASQRDGGDTEAFF
>few|TRBJ1-1|TRBV18|TRBD1
TGTGCCAGCTCACCATCGACAGGGTCGGACACTGAAGCTTTCTTT
CASSPSTGSDTEAFF
>few|TRBJ1-2|TRBV27|-
TGTGCCAGCAGTTTCTCAGGGGCAACTCCTAACTATGGCTACACCTTC
CASSFSGATPNYGYTF
>-|TRBJ2-7|TRBV21-1|-
TGTGCCAGCAGCCTATTCGGGGTCTCCTACGAGCAGTACTTC
CASSLFGVSYEQYF
>-|TRBJ1-2|TRBV7-2|TRBD1
TGTGCCAGCAGCTCTTCAGGGGGCTATGGCTACACCTTC
CASSSSGGYGYTF
>once|TRBJ1-2|TRBV6-6|-
TGTGCCAGCAGTTATAGCCTCCTTGACTATGGCTACACCTTC
CASSYSLLDYGYTF
>-|TRBJ1-1|TRBV11-3|-
TGTGCCAGCAGCTTAACTGGAAACACTGAAGCTTTCTTT
CASSLTGNTEAFF
>-|TRBJ1-2|TRBV15|-
TGTGCCACCAGCAGAGATTCCGCACCCTGGGGCTACACCTTC
CATSRDSAPWGYTF
>few|TRBJ2-7|TRBV5-1|TRBD1
TGCGCCAGCAGCTTCGAGCCAGGGGGCTACGAGCAGTACTTC
CASSFEPGGYEQYF
>-|TRBJ1-2|TRBV2|-
TGTGCCAGCAGTGAATTTTGGGACCTACCTCATGGCTACACCTTC
CASSEFWDLPHGYTF
>few|TRBJ1-6|TRBV7-3|-
TGTGCCAGCAGAGGGAAGACCGATCCTTCGAGGAATTCACCCCTCCACTTT
CASRGKTDPSRNSPLHF
>-|TRBJ1-5|TRBV27|TRBD1
TGTGCCAGCAGATCTACGACAGGGCTCTTGAGCAATCAGCCCCAGCATTTT
CASRSTTGLLSNQPQHF
>-|TRBJ1-6|TRBV3-1/TRBV3-2|TRBD1
TGTGCCAGCAGCCACGGACAGGGTAATTCACCCCTCCACTTT
CASSHGQGNSPLHF
>few|TRBJ1-1|TRBV27|TRBD1
TGTGCCACCCACCTCCGGACAGGGCTGAACACTGAAGCTTTCTTT
CATHLRTGLNTEAFF
>-|TRBJ2-5|TRBV4-1|-
TGCGCCAGCAGCCAAGGAGGCCGGGACGGAGAGACCCAGTACTTC
CASSQGGRDGETQYF
>-|TRBJ2-3|TRBV4-2|TRBD2
TGTGCCAGCAGCCAAGATCCCCCTAGCGGGGGCAGCACAGATACGCAGTATTTT
CASSQDPPSGGSTDTQYF
>-|TRBJ1-5|TRBV7-2|TRBD1
TGTGCCAGCAGCCAGCTGCAGGGGGCCTATCAGCCCCAGCATTTT
CASSQLQGAYQPQHF
>-|TRBJ1-1|TRBV7-8|-
TGTGCCAGCAGCTCGGTGGGGGGGCGACGTACCATGAACACTGAAGCTTTCTTT
CASSSVGGRRTMNTEAFF
>medium-sized|TRBJ2-7|TRBV4-1|-
TGCGCCAGCAGCCAAGCGGCAGAGAGCTCCTACGAGCAGTACTTC
CASSQAAESSYEQYF
>-|TRBJ1-1|TRBV7-2|-
TGTGCCAGCAGCCCCCCGGGCGTGAACACTGAAGCTTTCTTT
CASSPPGVNTEAFF
>-|TRBJ1-4|TRBV4-1|-
TGCGCCAGCAGCCAAGAATCGGTCGGGCGCGAAAAACTGTTTTTT
CASSQESVGREKLFF
>-|TRBJ2-3|TRBV12-3/TRBV12-4|-
TGTGCCAGCAGTTTGGCAGATACGCAGTATTTT
CASSLADTQYF
>-|TRBJ2-7|TRBV9|-
TGTGCCAGCAGCGTAGCTCCAGGGGAGGGATACGAGCAGTACTTC
CASSVAPGEGYEQYF
>-|TRBJ1-2|TRBV4-2|TRBD1
TGTGCCAGCAGCCACGGCTGGGACAGCGCCTATGGCTACACCTTC
CASSHGWDSAYGYTF
>-|TRBJ1-5|TRBV9|-
TGTGCCAGCAGCGGACCCCCCGGGGCGGATCAGCCCCAGCATTTT
CASSGPPGADQPQHF